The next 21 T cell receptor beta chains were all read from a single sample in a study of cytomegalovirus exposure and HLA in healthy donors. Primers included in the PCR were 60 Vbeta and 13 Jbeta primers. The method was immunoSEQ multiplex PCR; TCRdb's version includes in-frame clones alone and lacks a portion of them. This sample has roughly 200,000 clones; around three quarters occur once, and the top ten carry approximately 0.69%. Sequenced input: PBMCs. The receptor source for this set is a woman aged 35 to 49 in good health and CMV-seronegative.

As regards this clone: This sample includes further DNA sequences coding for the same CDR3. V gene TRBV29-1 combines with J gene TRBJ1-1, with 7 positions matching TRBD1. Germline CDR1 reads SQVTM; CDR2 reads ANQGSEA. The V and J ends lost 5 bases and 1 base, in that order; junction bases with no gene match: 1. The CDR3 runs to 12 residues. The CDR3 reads CSVRTGNTEAFF. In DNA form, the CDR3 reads TGCAGCGTTAGGACAGGGAACACTGAAGCTTTCTTT.

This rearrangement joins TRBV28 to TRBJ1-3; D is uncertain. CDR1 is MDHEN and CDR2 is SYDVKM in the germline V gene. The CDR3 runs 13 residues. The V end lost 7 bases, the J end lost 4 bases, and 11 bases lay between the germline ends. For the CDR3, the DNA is TGTGCCAGCACGCTGGGCCCGGGAAACACCATATATTTT. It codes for CASTLGPGNTIYF.

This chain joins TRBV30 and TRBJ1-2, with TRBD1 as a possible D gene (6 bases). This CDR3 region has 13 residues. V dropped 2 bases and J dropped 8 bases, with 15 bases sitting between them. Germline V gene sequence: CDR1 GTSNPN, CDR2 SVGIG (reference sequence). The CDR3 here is CAWSPSGTIGYTF. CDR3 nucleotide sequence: TGTGCCTGGAGTCCTTCAGGGACAATCGGCTACACCTTC.

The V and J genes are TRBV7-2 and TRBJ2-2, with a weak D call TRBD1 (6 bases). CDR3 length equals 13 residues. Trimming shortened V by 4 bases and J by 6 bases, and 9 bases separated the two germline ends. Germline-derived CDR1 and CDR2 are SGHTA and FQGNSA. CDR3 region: CASSSGHAGELFF. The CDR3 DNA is TGTGCCAGCAGCTCGGGACACGCCGGGGAGCTGTTTTTT.

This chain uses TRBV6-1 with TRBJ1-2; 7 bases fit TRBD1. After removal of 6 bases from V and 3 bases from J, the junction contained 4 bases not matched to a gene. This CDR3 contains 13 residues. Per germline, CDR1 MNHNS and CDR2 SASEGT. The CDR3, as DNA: TGTGCCAGCAGGGACAGGAGGGACTATGGCTACACCTTC. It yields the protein CASRDRRDYGYTF.

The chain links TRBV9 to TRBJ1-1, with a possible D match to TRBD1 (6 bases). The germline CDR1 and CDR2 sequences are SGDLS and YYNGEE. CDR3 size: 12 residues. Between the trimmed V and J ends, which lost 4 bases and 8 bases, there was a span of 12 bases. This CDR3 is CASSLGGAEAFF. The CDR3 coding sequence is TGTGCCAGCAGCTTGGGGGGGGCCGAAGCTTTCTTT.

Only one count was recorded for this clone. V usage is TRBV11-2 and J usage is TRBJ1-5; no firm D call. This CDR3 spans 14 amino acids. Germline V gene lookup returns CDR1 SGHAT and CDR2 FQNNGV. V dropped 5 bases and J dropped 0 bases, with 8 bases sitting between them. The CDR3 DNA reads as TGTGCCAGCAGCCCGATAGATAGCAATCAGCCCCAGCATTTT. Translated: CASSPIDSNQPQHF.

The CDR3 protein is CASSSTMANTEAFF. CDR3 bases: TGTGCCAGCAGTTCCACAATGGCGAACACTGAAGCTTTCTTT. This sequence joins TRBV27 and TRBJ1-1; D is uncertain. The CDR3 covers 14 residues. The V end lost 4 bases, the J end lost 1 base, and 10 bases lay between the germline ends. Germline CDR1 is MNHEY and CDR2 is SMNVEV (reference sequence).

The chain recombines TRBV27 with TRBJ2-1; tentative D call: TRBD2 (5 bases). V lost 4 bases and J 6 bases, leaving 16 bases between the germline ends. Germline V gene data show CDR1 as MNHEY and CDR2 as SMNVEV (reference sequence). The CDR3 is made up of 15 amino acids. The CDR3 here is CASSYRALRGNEQFF. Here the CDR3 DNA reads TGTGCCAGCAGTTATCGGGCCCTTCGGGGCAATGAGCAGTTCTTC.

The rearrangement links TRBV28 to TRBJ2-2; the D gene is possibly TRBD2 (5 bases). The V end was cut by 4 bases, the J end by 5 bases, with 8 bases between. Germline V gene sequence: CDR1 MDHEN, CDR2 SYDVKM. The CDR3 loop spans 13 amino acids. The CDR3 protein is CASSSRGTGELFF. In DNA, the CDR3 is TGTGCCAGCAGTTCCCGCGGGACCGGGGAGCTGTTTTTT.

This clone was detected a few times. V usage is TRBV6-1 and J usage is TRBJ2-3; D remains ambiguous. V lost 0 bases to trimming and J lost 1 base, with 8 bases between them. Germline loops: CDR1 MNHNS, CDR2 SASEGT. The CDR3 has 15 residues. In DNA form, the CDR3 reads TGTGCCAGCAGTGAAGCGACAAGTCGCACAGATACGCAGTATTTT. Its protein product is CASSEATSRTDTQYF.

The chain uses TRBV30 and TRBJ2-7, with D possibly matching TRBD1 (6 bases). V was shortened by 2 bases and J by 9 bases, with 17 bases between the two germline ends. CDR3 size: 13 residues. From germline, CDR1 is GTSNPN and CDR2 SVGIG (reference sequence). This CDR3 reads CAWSFRGRLGQYF. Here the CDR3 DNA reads TGTGCCTGGAGTTTCAGGGGCCGGCTCGGGCAGTACTTC.

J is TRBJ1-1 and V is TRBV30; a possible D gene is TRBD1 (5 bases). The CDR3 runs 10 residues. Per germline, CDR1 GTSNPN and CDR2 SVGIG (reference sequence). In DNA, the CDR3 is TGTGCGCAGGGGAACACTGAAGCTTTCTTT. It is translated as CAQGNTEAFF.

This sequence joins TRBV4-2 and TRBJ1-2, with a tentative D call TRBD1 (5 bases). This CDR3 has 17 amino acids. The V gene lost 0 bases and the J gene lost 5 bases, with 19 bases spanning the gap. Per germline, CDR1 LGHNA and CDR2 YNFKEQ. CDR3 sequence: CASSQDGAFDRNYGYTF. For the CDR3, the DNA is TGTGCCAGCAGCCAAGATGGGGCCTTCGACAGAAATTATGGCTACACCTTC.

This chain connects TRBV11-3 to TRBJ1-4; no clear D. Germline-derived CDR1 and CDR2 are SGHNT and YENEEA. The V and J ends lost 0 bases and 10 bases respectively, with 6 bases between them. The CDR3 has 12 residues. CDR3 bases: TGTGCCAGCAGCTTAGATAACGGAAAACTGTTTTTT. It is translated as CASSLDNGKLFF. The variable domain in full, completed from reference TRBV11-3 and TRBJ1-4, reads EAGVVQSPRYKIIEKKQPVAFWCNPISGHNTLYWYLQNLGQGPELLIRYENEEAVDDSQLPKDRFSAERLKGVDSTLKIQPAELGDSAVYLCASSLDNGKLFFGSGTQLSVL.

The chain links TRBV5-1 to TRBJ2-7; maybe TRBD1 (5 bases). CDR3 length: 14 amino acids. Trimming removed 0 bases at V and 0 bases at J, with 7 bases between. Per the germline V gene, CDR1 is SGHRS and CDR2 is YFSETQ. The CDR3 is CASSLEGNSYEQYF. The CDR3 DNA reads TGCGCCAGCAGCTTGGAGGGGAACTCCTACGAGCAGTACTTC. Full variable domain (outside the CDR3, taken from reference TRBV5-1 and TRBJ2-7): KAGVTQTPRYLIKTRGQQVTLSCSPISGHRSVSWYQQTPGQGLQFLFEYFSETQRNKGNFPGRFSGRQFSNSRSEMNVSTLELGDSALYLCASSLEGNSYEQYFGPGTRLTVT.

The CDR3 DNA is TGTGCCAGCAGTGAGTCTTTGCTGGGACAGCCACTGGAGCAGTACTTC. Translated: CASSESLLGQPLEQYF. The chain uses TRBV25-1 and TRBJ2-7; 7 bases are a match to TRBD1. Germline CDR1 MGHDK, CDR2 SYGVNS. This CDR3 is 16 amino acids long. The V segment lost 3 bases and the J segment 7 bases; nucleotides outside the gene matches: 15.

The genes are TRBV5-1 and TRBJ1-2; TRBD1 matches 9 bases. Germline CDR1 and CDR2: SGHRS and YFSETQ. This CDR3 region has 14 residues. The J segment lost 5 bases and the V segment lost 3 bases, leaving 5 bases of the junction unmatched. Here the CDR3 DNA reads TGCGCCAGCAGCTCGGGACAGGGTTGGTATGGCTACACCTTC. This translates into CASSSGQGWYGYTF.

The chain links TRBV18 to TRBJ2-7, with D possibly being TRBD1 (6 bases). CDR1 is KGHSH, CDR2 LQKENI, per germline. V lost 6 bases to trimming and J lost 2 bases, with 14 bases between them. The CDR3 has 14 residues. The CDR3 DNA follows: TGTGCCAGCTCGATACGACGGGACACCTACGAGCAGTACTTC. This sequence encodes CASSIRRDTYEQYF.

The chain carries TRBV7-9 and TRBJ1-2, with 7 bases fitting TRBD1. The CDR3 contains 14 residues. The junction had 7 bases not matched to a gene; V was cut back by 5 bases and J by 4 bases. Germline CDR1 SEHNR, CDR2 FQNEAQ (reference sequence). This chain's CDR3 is CASSTGTDIYGYTF. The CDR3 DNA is TGTGCCAGCAGCACCGGGACAGATATCTATGGCTACACCTTC. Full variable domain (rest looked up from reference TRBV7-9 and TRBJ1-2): DTGVSQNPRHKITKRGQNVTFRCDPISEHNRLYWYRQTLGQGPEFLTYFQNEAQLEKSRLLSDRFSAERPKGSFSTLEIQRTEQGDSAMYLCASSTGTDIYGYTFGSGTRLTVV.

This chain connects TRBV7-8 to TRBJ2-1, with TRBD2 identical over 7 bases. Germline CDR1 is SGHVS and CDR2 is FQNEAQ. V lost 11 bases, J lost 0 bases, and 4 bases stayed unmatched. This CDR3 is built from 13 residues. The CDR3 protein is CALRGDSYNEQFF. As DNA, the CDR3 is TGTGCCCTCCGGGGGGACTCCTACAATGAGCAGTTCTTC.